Detailed here is one T cell receptor beta chain. What it binds is unknown. These data come from a study of T-cell memory formation after mild COVID-19. Study results and caveats: A subset of responding clones appeared in pre-infection memory, suggesting cross-reactive memory joined.

TCRdb itself ran the 5' RACE reads through MiXCR, one entry per CDR3 protein. Among 65,000 to 95,000 distinct CDR3 sequences listed, roughly 13% were seen once. The ends were cut back, 3 bases at V and 3 bases at J, with 11 bases in the middle. Germline V lookup: CDR1 GTSNPN, CDR2 SVGIG (reference sequence). The CDR3 sequence is 13 residues long. The TCR sequence derives from a man between 18 and 35 years old who had mild COVID-19 (a few samples of this study predate the infection). Cell type and time point are not known. Sequencing used PBMCs or a T cell subset sorted from them (not recorded which). The chain links TRBV30 to TRBJ1-1; D is uncertain. This CDR3 reads CAWRMDGHTEAFF. In nucleotides, the CDR3 is TGTGCCTGGAGAATGGACGGTCACACTGAAGCTTTCTTT.